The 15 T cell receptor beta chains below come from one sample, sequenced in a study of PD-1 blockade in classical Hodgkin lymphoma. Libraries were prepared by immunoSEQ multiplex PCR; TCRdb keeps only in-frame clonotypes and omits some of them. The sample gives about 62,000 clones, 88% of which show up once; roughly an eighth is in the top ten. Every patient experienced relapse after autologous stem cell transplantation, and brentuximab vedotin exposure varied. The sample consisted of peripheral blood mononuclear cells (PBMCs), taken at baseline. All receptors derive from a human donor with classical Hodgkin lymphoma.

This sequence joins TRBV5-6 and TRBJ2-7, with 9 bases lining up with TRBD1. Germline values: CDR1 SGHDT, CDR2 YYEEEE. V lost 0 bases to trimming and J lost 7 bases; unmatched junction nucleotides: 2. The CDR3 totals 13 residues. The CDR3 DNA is TGTGCCAGCAGCTTGGTCGGGACAGGGGAGCAGTACTTC. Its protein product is CASSLVGTGEQYF. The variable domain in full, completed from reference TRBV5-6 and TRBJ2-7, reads DAGVTQSPTHLIKTRGQQVTLRCSPKSGHDTVSWYQQALGQGPQFIFQYYEEEERQRGNFPDRFSGHQFPNYSSELNVNALLLGDSALYLCASSLVGTGEQYFGPGTRLTVT.

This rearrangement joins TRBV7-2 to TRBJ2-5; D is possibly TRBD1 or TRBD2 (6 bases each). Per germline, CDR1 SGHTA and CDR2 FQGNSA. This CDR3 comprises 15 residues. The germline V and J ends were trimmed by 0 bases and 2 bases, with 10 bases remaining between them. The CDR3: CASSLAGGQQETQYF. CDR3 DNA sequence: TGTGCCAGCAGCTTAGCGGGGGGCCAGCAAGAGACCCAGTACTTC.

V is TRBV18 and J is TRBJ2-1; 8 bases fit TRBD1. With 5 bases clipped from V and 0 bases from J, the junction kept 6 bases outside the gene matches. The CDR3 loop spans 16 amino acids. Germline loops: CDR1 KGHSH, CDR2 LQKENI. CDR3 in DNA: TGTGCCAGCTCATCTGGACAGGGTCGCTCCTACAATGAGCAGTTCTTC. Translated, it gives CASSSGQGRSYNEQFF.

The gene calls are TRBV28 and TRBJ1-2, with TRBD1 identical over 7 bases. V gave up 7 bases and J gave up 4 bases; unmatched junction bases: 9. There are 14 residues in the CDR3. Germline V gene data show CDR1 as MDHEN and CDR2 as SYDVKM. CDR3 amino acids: CASNPGQPLYGYTF. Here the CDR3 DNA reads TGTGCCAGCAACCCGGGACAGCCTCTCTATGGCTACACCTTC.

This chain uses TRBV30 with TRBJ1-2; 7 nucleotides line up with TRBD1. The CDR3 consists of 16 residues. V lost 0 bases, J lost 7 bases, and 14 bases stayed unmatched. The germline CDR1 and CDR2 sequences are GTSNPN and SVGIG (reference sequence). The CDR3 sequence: CAWSVRDRILLSGYTF. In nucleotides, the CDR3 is TGTGCCTGGAGTGTACGGGACAGAATTCTCCTTTCTGGCTACACCTTC.

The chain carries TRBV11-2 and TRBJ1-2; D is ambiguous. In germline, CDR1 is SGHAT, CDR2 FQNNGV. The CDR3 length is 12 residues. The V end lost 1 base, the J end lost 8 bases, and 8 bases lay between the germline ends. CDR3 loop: CASSLAWGGYTF. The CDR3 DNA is TGTGCCAGCAGCTTAGCTTGGGGAGGCTACACCTTC. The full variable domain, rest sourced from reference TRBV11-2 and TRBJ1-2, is EAGVAQSPRYKIIEKRQSVAFWCNPISGHATLYWYQQILGQGPKLLIQFQNNGVVDDSQLPKDRFSAERLKGVDSTLKIQPAKLEDSAVYLCASSLAWGGYTFGSGTRLTVV.

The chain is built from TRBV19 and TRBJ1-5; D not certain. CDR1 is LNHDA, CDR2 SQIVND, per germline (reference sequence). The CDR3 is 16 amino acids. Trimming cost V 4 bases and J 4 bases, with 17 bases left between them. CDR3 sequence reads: CASSTDATLPNQPQHF. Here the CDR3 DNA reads TGTGCCAGTAGTACGGACGCTACACTACCTAATCAGCCCCAGCATTTT.

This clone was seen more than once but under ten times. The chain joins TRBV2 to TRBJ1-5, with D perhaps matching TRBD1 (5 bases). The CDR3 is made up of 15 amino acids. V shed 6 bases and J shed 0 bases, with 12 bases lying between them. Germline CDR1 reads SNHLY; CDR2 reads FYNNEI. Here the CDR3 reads CASSSGTDSNQPQHF. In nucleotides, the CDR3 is TGTGCCAGCAGCTCCGGGACGGATAGCAATCAGCCCCAGCATTTT.

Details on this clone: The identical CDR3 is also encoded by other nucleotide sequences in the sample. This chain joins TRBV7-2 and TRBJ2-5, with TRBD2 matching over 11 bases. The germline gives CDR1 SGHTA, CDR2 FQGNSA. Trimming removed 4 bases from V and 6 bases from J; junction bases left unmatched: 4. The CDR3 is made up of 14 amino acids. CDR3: CASSWTSGQQTQYF. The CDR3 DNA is TGTGCCAGCAGCTGGACTAGCGGGCAACAGACCCAGTACTTC.

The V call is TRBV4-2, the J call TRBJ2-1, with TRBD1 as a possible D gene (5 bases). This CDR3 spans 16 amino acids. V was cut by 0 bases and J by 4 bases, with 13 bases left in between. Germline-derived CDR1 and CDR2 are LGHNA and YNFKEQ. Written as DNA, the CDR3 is TGTGCCAGCAGCCAAGATGGAACAGGAGATTACAATGAGCAGTTCTTC. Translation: CASSQDGTGDYNEQFF.

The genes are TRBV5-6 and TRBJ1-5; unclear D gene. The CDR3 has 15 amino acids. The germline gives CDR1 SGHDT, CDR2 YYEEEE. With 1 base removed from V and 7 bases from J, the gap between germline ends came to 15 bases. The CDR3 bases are TGTGCCAGCAGCTTGAATTGGCAGCCTAACCAGCCCCAGCATTTT. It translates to CASSLNWQPNQPQHF.

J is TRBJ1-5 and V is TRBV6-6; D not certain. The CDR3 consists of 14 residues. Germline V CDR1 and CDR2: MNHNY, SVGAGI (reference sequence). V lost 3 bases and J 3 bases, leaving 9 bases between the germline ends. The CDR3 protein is CASSYRRNNQPQHF. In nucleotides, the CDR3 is TGTGCCAGCAGTTATCGGAGAAACAATCAGCCCCAGCATTTT.

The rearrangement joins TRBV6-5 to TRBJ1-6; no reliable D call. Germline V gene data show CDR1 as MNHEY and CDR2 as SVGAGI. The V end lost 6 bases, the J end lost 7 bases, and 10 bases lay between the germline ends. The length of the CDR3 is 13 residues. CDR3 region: CASSRASNSPLHF. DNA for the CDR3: TGTGCCAGCAGCCGGGCCTCAAATTCACCCCTCCACTTT.

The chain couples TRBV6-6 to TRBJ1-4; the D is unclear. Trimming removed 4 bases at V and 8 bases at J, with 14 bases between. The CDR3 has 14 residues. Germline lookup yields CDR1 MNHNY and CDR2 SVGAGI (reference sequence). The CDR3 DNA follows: TGTGCCAGCAGTTTCGGGTCACTAGGCGAAAAACTGTTTTTT. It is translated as CASSFGSLGEKLFF.

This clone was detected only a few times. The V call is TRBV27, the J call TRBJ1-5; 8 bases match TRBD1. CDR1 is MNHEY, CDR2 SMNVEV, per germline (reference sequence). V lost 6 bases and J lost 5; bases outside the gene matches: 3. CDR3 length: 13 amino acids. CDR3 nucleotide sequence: TGTGCCAGCAGGCCAGGGGGCTATCAGCCCCAGCATTTT. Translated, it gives CASRPGGYQPQHF.